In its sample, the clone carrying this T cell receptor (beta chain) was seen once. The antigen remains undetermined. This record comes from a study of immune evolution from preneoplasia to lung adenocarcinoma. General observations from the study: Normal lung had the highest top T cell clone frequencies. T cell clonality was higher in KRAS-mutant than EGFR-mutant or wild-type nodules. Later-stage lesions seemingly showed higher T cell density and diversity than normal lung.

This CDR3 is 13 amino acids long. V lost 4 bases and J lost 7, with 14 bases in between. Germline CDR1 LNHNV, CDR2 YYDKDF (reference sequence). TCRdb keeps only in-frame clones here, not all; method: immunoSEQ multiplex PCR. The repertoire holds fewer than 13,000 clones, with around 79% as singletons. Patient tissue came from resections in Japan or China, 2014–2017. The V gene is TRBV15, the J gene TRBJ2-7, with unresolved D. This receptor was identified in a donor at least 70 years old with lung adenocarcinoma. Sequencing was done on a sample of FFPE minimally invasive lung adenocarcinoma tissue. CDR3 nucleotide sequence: TGTGCCACCAGCACGGCCCCTGTGGAAGAGCAGTACTTC. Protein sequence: CATSTAPVEEQYF.